A selection of T cell receptor beta chains follows, all from one sample in a study of Graves' ophthalmopathy and Graves' hyperthyroidism. TCRdb redid the calling of the multiplex PCR reads with MiXCR, one entry per CDR3 protein. The sample shows about 620,000 distinct CDR3 sequences, 22% of them seen only once. The sample taken for sequencing was peripheral blood. Receptor source: a woman aged 18-30 years with stable Graves' hyperthyroidism. Some clones in this sample may be carry-over from other donors' samples. The CDR3 runs from the conserved cysteine through the conserved F or W. D genes are given only for firm matches. Clone sizes are given selectively: once, few, many, or a class where the clone is expanded.

V gene	D gene	clone size	J gene	CDR3 DNA	CDR3 protein
TRBV4-2	-	many	TRBJ1-1	TGTGCCAGCAGCCAAAGCGACAGTGTGAACACTGAAGCTTTCTTT	CASSQSDSVNTEAFF
TRBV5-1	-	-	TRBJ2-2	TGCGCCAGCAGCTTGGTTGTTCAGGGTGGGGAGCTGTTTTTT	CASSLVVQGGELFF
TRBV6-1	-	-	TRBJ2-7	TGTGCCAGCAGCGAGTACCTCTCCTACGAGCAGTACTTC	CASSEYLSYEQYF
TRBV2	-	-	TRBJ2-5	TGTGCCAGCAGCCTCGGGGGGCCGAACAGGGAGACCCAGTGCTTC	CASSLGGPNRETQCF
TRBV4-2	-	few	TRBJ2-7	TGTGCCAGCAGCCAAGAACTTCAGGGTCTCGAGCAGTACTTC	CASSQELQGLEQYF
TRBV4-1	-	many	TRBJ2-7	TGCGCCAGCAGCCAAGCGGGCTTCTCGGGCGAGCAGTACTTC	CASSQAGFSGEQYF
TRBV11-1	TRBD2	many	TRBJ2-7	TGTGCCAGCAGCTTGGCGGGAGTTACATGGGAGCAGTACTTC	CASSLAGVTWEQYF
TRBV12-3/TRBV12-4	-	-	TRBJ2-6	TGTGCCAGCAGTCCCCAAGTTGGGGGAGGCTCTGGGGCCAACGTCCTGACTTTC	CASSPQVGGGSGANVLTF
TRBV7-9	-	many	TRBJ2-7	TGTGCCAGCAGCTTAAGAGGGGAGGCCTACGAGCAGTACTTC	CASSLRGEAYEQYF
TRBV5-1	-	-	TRBJ2-2	TGCGCCAGCAGCTCGACGGCCCCGAACACCGGGGAGCTGTTTTTT	CASSSTAPNTGELFF
TRBV30	-	few	TRBJ1-1	TGTGCCTGGACCAAGGGATTGAACACTGAAGCTTTCTTT	CAWTKGLNTEAFF
TRBV2	TRBD1	few	TRBJ1-5	TGTGCCAGCAGTGACAGGGGGCATCCTCAGCCCCAGCATTTT	CASSDRGHPQPQHF
TRBV5-1	-	many	TRBJ1-2	TGCGCCAGCAGCTTTCAGGGGCAGTATGGCTACACCTTC	CASSFQGQYGYTF
TRBV10-3	TRBD1	many	TRBJ1-3	TGTGCCATCAGTGAGACAGGGGGCGAAGGAAACACCATATATTTT	CAISETGGEGNTIYF
TRBV11-2	TRBD2	many	TRBJ2-5	TGTGCCAGCAGCTTTTCCGGGACTAGTTTAGTGGAGACCCAGTACTTC	CASSFSGTSLVETQYF
TRBV19	-	many	TRBJ1-5	TGTGCCGTTAGGGGTGGCAATCAGCCCCAGCATTTT	CAVRGGNQPQHF
TRBV5-8	-	-	TRBJ2-2	TGTGCCAGCAGCTTGGCTTCGGGGGAGCTGTTTTTT	CASSLASGELFF
TRBV6-1	-	many	TRBJ2-7	TGTGCCAGCAGTGAGAGGTCAGCAGGGCGAACCTACGAGCAGTACTTC	CASSERSAGRTYEQYF
TRBV7-2	TRBD2	many	TRBJ2-7	TGTGCCAGCAGCCTGAGGGGCGGGAGTACCTACGAGCAGTACTTC	CASSLRGGSTYEQYF
TRBV27	-	-	TRBJ2-1	TGTGCCAGCAGGGATGCAAAGCTCCCCACAAATGAGCAGTTCTTC	CASRDAKLPTNEQFF
TRBV6-5	TRBD1	many	TRBJ1-1	TGTGCCAGCAGTTCATCAGGGGGTGGAACTGAAGCTTTCTTT	CASSSSGGGTEAFF
TRBV6-5	-	-	TRBJ1-1	TGTGCCAGCAGTTTAACGTATGATACCACTGAAGCTTTCTTT	CASSLTYDTTEAFF
TRBV12-3/TRBV12-4	-	-	TRBJ2-7	TGTGCCAGCAGTTTAGGCCCCCTGGGAAACGAGCAGTACTTC	CASSLGPLGNEQYF
TRBV30	-	many	TRBJ2-7	TGTGCCTGGAGTGTAGTCGGGCAGGGCCACGAGCAGTACTTC	CAWSVVGQGHEQYF
TRBV29-1	TRBD1	-	TRBJ1-2	TGCAGCGTGTCGGGACAGTTCTATGGCTACACCTTC	CSVSGQFYGYTF
TRBV29-1	TRBD1	many	TRBJ2-7	TGCAGCGTAACAGGGGGCGCGTCCTACGAGCAGTACTTC	CSVTGGASYEQYF
TRBV3-1	TRBD1	many	TRBJ2-7	TGTGCCAGCAGCCGACAGGGGCAGGGCGAGCAGTACTTC	CASSRQGQGEQYF
TRBV6-1	-	many	TRBJ2-2	TGTGCCAGCAGTAGTCGGGGGGCAGACGGGGAGCTGTTTTTT	CASSSRGADGELFF
TRBV20-1	-	few	TRBJ2-5	TGCAGTGCCACACCGGTCGTGGGGAGGTTAGAGACCCAGTACTTC	CSATPVVGRLETQYF
TRBV15	-	many	TRBJ2-7	TGTGCCACCAGCAGAGAGGCGGAATACGAGCAGTACTTC	CATSREAEYEQYF
TRBV5-1	-	-	TRBJ2-5	TGCGCCAGCAGCTTGGATCCGGGGAGAGAGACCCAGTACTTC	CASSLDPGRETQYF
TRBV12-3/TRBV12-4	-	many	TRBJ2-7	TGTGCCAGCAGTTTAGGAAAGGGACCCTACGAGCAGTACTTC	CASSLGKGPYEQYF
TRBV19	TRBD2	many	TRBJ2-2	TGTGCCAGTAGATGGAGATCTAGCGGGGGTAACACCGGGGAGCTGTTTTTT	CASRWRSSGGNTGELFF
TRBV29-1	-	few	TRBJ2-2	TGCAGCGTTGAAGGACAGCTGAACACCGGGGAGCTGTTTTTT	CSVEGQLNTGELFF
TRBV30	-	few	TRBJ2-2	TGTGCCTGGAGAGGCGTGGAATATCGGACCGGGGAGCTGTTTTTT	CAWRGVEYRTGELFF
TRBV7-9	-	many	TRBJ2-7	TGTGCCAGCAGCTTAACCGGGCCACAATCCTACGAGCAGTACTTC	CASSLTGPQSYEQYF
TRBV6-1	-	-	TRBJ1-1	TGTGCCAGCAGTGAAGACGGGGGTGGTATCGCTGAAGCTTTCTTT	CASSEDGGGIAEAFF
TRBV10-2	-	many	TRBJ2-5	TGCGCCAGCAGTGTACAGGGGCGGGATGAGACCCAGTACTTC	CASSVQGRDETQYF
TRBV7-8	-	-	TRBJ1-1	TGTGCCAGCAGCCCCTCCAGGGCCACTGAAGCTTTCTTT	CASSPSRATEAFF
TRBV29-1	TRBD2	many	TRBJ2-7	TGCAGCGTTGCTGGGGGACTAGCGGGTCCCTACGAGCAGTACTTC	CSVAGGLAGPYEQYF
TRBV5-1	TRBD2	-	TRBJ2-7	TGCGCCAGCAGCTTGGGGGGACTAGCGGGAGTAGGCGAGCAGTACTTC	CASSLGGLAGVGEQYF
TRBV12-3/TRBV12-4	-	many	TRBJ2-2	TGTGCCAGCAGCGGGGTCTTGAACACCGGGGAGCTGTTTTTT	CASSGVLNTGELFF
TRBV20-1	-	many	TRBJ2-7	TGCAGTGCTAGCGGGAACTCCTACGAGCAGTACTTC	CSASGNSYEQYF
TRBV11-2	-	many	TRBJ1-2	TGTGCCAGCAGCTTATTCCCTTTTAGTTCGAACTATGGCTACACCTTC	CASSLFPFSSNYGYTF
TRBV12-3/TRBV12-4	-	-	TRBJ1-5	TGTGCCAGCAGTTTATGGGCAGGTCTAAGTGGCAATCAGCCCCAGCATTTT	CASSLWAGLSGNQPQHF
TRBV27	-	many	TRBJ2-5	TGTGCCAGCAGAGTCAGCACCGGAGAGACCCAGTACTTC	CASRVSTGETQYF
TRBV11-3	TRBD1	many	TRBJ1-1	TGTGCCAGCAGCTTAGTGGGACAGGGGGCGTCCACTGAAGCTTTCTTT	CASSLVGQGASTEAFF
TRBV20-1	TRBD1	few	TRBJ2-5	TGCAGTGCTAGACCCAACAGGGGGAAAAACCAAGAGACCCAGTACTTC	CSARPNRGKNQETQYF
TRBV6-1	TRBD2	few	TRBJ2-5	TGTGCCAGCAGGAGGACTAGCGGGGGGGTAGAGACCCAGTACTTC	CASRRTSGGVETQYF
TRBV6-1	-	few	TRBJ2-7	TGTGCCAGCACCTGGACAGACAGCTCCTACGAGCAGTACTTC	CASTWTDSSYEQYF
TRBV12-3/TRBV12-4	-	many	TRBJ1-1	TGTGCCAACTCGGGCGGGGTCGGAGACACTGAAGCTTTCTTT	CANSGGVGDTEAFF
TRBV6-4	-	many	TRBJ2-7	TGTGCCAGCAGTTATAGTTCGGGCGAGCAGTACTTC	CASSYSSGEQYF
TRBV28	TRBD2	-	TRBJ2-5	TGTGCCAGCAGGACTGATAGCGGGGCGGAGACCCAGTACTTC	CASRTDSGAETQYF
TRBV12-3/TRBV12-4	TRBD2	few	TRBJ2-7	TGTGCCAGCAGCCAGCGGGGTTCCTACTACTACGAGCAGTACTTC	CASSQRGSYYYEQYF
TRBV12-3/TRBV12-4	-	many	TRBJ1-2	TGTGCCAGCGCGGGATCTGACTATGGCTACACCTTC	CASAGSDYGYTF